This is a list of T cell receptor beta chains from one sample in a study of patients with pleural tuberculosis. TCRdb reprocessed the reads via MiXCR and lists one record per CDR3 protein. This sample has under 65,000 distinct CDR3 sequences, with around 6.7% found just once. These receptors originate from a human donor with pleural tuberculosis. CDR3s include the opening cysteine and the closing phenylalanine or tryptophan. A D gene is named only where the DNA matches it firmly. Expanded clones are given a class, and other clones once, few, many or no size at all.

V,J,size,D,DNA,CDR3
TRBV20-1,TRBJ2-1,many,TRBD2,TGCAGTGCTGGCGGGAGGAGCAAGAATGAGCAGTTCTTC,CSAGGRSKNEQFF
TRBV19,TRBJ2-7,.,.,TGTGCCAGTAGTCCGGGGGAGAGCACCTACGAGCAGTACTTC,CASSPGESTYEQYF
TRBV5-1,TRBJ1-1,many,.,TGCGCCAGCAGCTTGGAGCTAGACACTGAAGCTTTCTTT,CASSLELDTEAFF
TRBV2,TRBJ1-5,many,.,TGTGCCAGCACCCCAGGTGGAGTTAATCAGCCCCAGCATTTT,CASTPGGVNQPQHF
TRBV28,TRBJ2-3,.,TRBD1,TGTGCCAGCAGATACGAGATTACAGGGGCCAACGCGCAGTATTTT,CASRYEITGANAQYF
TRBV11-1,TRBJ1-6,many,.,TGTGCCAGCAGCAATACCGGGACGCGAGGATCACCCCTCCACTTT,CASSNTGTRGSPLHF
TRBV24-1,TRBJ2-1,many,.,TGTGCCACCAGTGACCAACCCCAGGGGCTTGAGTGGAATGAGCAGTTCTTC,CATSDQPQGLEWNEQFF
TRBV6-2/TRBV6-3,TRBJ2-7,many,.,TGTGCCAGCAGTTCCGGGGAGCAGTACTTC,CASSSGEQYF
TRBV27,TRBJ1-2,many,.,TGTGCCAGCAGTGCCAGTAACGTCTACACCTTC,CASSASNVYTF
TRBV29-1,TRBJ1-1,.,.,TGCAGCGTCAAGAGGACCGGCAACCTGAACACTGAAGCTTTCTTT,CSVKRTGNLNTEAFF
TRBV19,TRBJ1-1,many,.,TGTGCCAGTAGTATAGATTACACCACCTGGGGGCTCGCTGAAGCTTTCTTT,CASSIDYTTWGLAEAFF
TRBV5-4,TRBJ2-3,few,.,TGTGCCAGCAGCTTGGTGGCAGAAATGGGTACGCAGTATTTT,CASSLVAEMGTQYF
TRBV10-3,TRBJ2-1,many,.,TGTGCCACCGTCGGTGGACCGGCCTACAATGAGCAGTTCTTC,CATVGGPAYNEQFF
TRBV20-1,TRBJ1-5,many,TRBD1,TGCAGTGCTAAAGTTAAAGACAGGGACTTTCGTCCCCAGCATTTT,CSAKVKDRDFRPQHF
TRBV7-2,TRBJ2-5,many,TRBD2,TGTGCCAGCAGCTTAGTGAGCGGGAATGTGGAGACCCAGTACTTC,CASSLVSGNVETQYF
TRBV11-2,TRBJ2-7,many,.,TGTGCCAGCAGTTCCGGAGGGCCCTACGAGCAGTACTTC,CASSSGGPYEQYF